Listed below are T cell receptor beta chains from one sample, sequenced in a study of shared clonotypes between healthy human individuals. Sequenced by immunoSEQ multiplex PCR; TCRdb stores in-frame clones only, minus some. The table records some 580,000 clones, about 97% of them present only once. Sequenced: naive CD4+ T cells sorted from blood. The receptors were sampled from a woman under 40 in good health. CDR3s include the opening cysteine and the closing phenylalanine or tryptophan. D genes are given only for firm matches. Not all rows give a size; the values are once, few, many and, for expanded clones, a class.

clone_size	v_call	d_call	j_call	cdr3_aa	cdr3_nt
.	TRBV7-2	TRBD1	TRBJ2-7	CASSLVGDSHTYEQYF	TGTGCCAGCAGCTTAGTCGGGGACAGCCATACCTACGAGCAGTACTTC
.	TRBV10-2	.	TRBJ2-3	CASSPRATDTQYF	TGCGCCAGCAGTCCAAGGGCCACAGATACGCAGTATTTT
.	TRBV27	.	TRBJ1-1	CASKKSSGRWNSEAFF	TGTGCCAGCAAAAAATCCTCAGGACGGTGGAATTCTGAAGCTTTCTTT
.	TRBV6-1	TRBD2	TRBJ2-1	CASSESPGLAGVSNEQFF	TGTGCCAGCAGTGAAAGTCCGGGACTAGCGGGAGTATCAAATGAGCAGTTCTTC
.	TRBV30	.	TRBJ1-1	CAWSLPDGEAFF	TGTGCCTGGAGTTTGCCCGACGGTGAAGCTTTCTTT
.	TRBV28	.	TRBJ2-7	CANSGTSSPEQYF	TGTGCCAACTCCGGGACCAGCTCCCCCGAGCAGTACTTC
.	TRBV7-8	.	TRBJ2-5	CASRSGRAGAQETQYF	TGTGCCAGCAGATCCGGAAGGGCGGGGGCCCAAGAGACCCAGTACTTC
.	TRBV5-1	.	TRBJ1-2	CASSLEGPDGYTF	TGCGCCAGCAGCTTGGAGGGCCCGGATGGCTACACCTTC
.	TRBV19	.	TRBJ2-1	CASHNLDSSYNEQFF	TGTGCCAGTCACAACTTAGACAGCTCCTACAATGAGCAGTTCTTC
.	TRBV10-3	TRBD2	TRBJ2-1	CAISSTSGLDEQFF	TGTGCCATCAGTTCGACTAGCGGGCTGGATGAGCAGTTCTTC
once	TRBV11-2	TRBD2	TRBJ2-2	CASSWTSGSIGELFF	TGTGCCAGCAGTTGGACTAGCGGGAGTATCGGGGAGCTGTTTTTT
.	TRBV27	.	TRBJ1-6	CASSTYNSPLHF	TGTGCCAGCAGTACATATAATTCACCCCTCCACTTT
.	TRBV29-1	.	TRBJ2-3	CSVTDRKGNPTDTQYF	TGCAGCGTTACGGACCGTAAGGGGAACCCCACAGATACGCAGTATTTT
once	TRBV5-1	TRBD2	TRBJ2-1	CASSSTSGTNNEQFF	TGCGCCAGCAGCTCGACTAGCGGGACGAACAATGAGCAGTTCTTC
.	TRBV7-9	.	TRBJ2-7	CASTKDSFSYEQYF	TGTGCCAGCACCAAGGACTCATTTTCCTACGAGCAGTACTTC
once	TRBV4-1	.	TRBJ2-4	CASSPEPEGNIQYF	TGCGCCAGCAGTCCAGAACCGGAGGGAAACATTCAGTACTTC
.	TRBV5-1	TRBD2	TRBJ2-2	CASASGNGYGELFF	TGCGCCAGCGCAAGCGGGAACGGTTACGGGGAGCTGTTTTTT
.	TRBV11-2	.	TRBJ1-1	CASSLGDLGAIDTEAFF	TGTGCCAGCAGCTTAGGGGATTTAGGGGCGATCGACACTGAAGCTTTCTTT
.	TRBV28	.	TRBJ2-3	CASTLGQTLGDTQYF	TGTGCCAGTACCCTTGGACAGACCTTGGGAGATACGCAGTATTTT
.	TRBV5-1	.	TRBJ1-4	CASSPLSGAPEKLFF	TGCGCCAGCAGCCCTCTGTCCGGGGCCCCTGAAAAACTGTTTTTT
.	TRBV30	TRBD1	TRBJ1-1	CAWRRGLDTEAFF	TGTGCCTGGAGGAGGGGGCTGGACACTGAAGCTTTCTTT
.	TRBV5-4	TRBD2	TRBJ2-7	CASSWGSGRSYEQYF	TGTGCCAGCAGCTGGGGTAGCGGGAGGTCCTACGAGCAGTACTTC
.	TRBV5-6	TRBD2	TRBJ2-7	CASSSGLSIYEQYF	TGTGCCAGCAGCTCGGGACTATCCATCTACGAGCAGTACTTC
.	TRBV28	TRBD1	TRBJ2-7	CASTGQGWNYEQYF	TGTGCCAGCACAGGACAGGGATGGAATTACGAGCAGTACTTC
.	TRBV27	TRBD2	TRBJ2-7	CASSLGLAAPYEQYF	TGTGCCAGCAGTTTAGGCCTAGCGGCACCCTACGAGCAGTACTTC
.	TRBV5-1	.	TRBJ2-2	CASSLVGVGELFF	TGCGCCAGCAGCTTGGTCGGGGTCGGGGAGCTGTTTTTT
.	TRBV4-2	TRBD2	TRBJ2-2	CASSLSGRDTGELFF	TGTGCCAGCAGCCTTAGCGGGAGAGACACCGGGGAGCTGTTTTTT
.	TRBV6-5	.	TRBJ1-5	CASSTRDLNQPQHF	TGTGCCAGCAGTACCCGGGACCTAAATCAGCCCCAGCATTTT
.	TRBV19	TRBD2	TRBJ2-7	CASSTLKTSGVSYEQYF	TGTGCCAGTAGTACACTCAAGACTAGCGGGGTCTCCTACGAGCAGTACTTC
once	TRBV9	TRBD2	TRBJ2-7	CASSATSGWYEQYF	TGTGCCAGCAGCGCCACTAGCGGGTGGTACGAGCAGTACTTC
.	TRBV25-1	.	TRBJ2-7	CASSEYDTAYEQYF	TGTGCCAGCAGTGAATATGACACCGCCTACGAGCAGTACTTC
once	TRBV28	TRBD2	TRBJ2-1	CASRSSGSYNEQFF	TGTGCCAGCAGGTCTAGCGGATCCTACAATGAGCAGTTCTTC
once	TRBV7-2	TRBD2	TRBJ2-2	CASSSGTSGRVGGELFF	TGTGCCAGCAGCTCGGGGACTAGCGGGAGGGTTGGCGGGGAGCTGTTTTTT
once	TRBV4-1	.	TRBJ1-1	CASIAGVTMNTEAFF	TGCGCCAGCATCGCGGGGGTGACTATGAACACTGAAGCTTTCTTT
.	TRBV6-4	.	TRBJ1-6	CASEVWGKTVHSPLHF	TGTGCCAGCGAGGTCTGGGGAAAGACAGTGCATTCACCCCTCCACTTT
.	TRBV30	TRBD2	TRBJ2-1	CAWREGLAGSYNEQFF	TGTGCCTGGAGGGAGGGACTAGCGGGCTCCTACAATGAGCAGTTCTTC
.	TRBV5-8	.	TRBJ2-7	CASSSRPRYEQYF	TGTGCCAGCAGCTCACGACCACGGTACGAGCAGTACTTC
once	TRBV19	.	TRBJ2-6	CASIPVRLGSGVSGANVLTF	TGTGCCAGTATTCCGGTGCGACTCGGCTCGGGGGTATCTGGGGCCAACGTCCTGACTTTC
.	TRBV2	TRBD1	TRBJ2-7	CASSTLGGGEQYF	TGTGCCAGCAGTACCTTAGGGGGCGGCGAGCAGTACTTC
.	TRBV11-2	TRBD1	TRBJ2-1	CASSPQGVLEQFF	TGTGCCAGCAGCCCCCAGGGGGTACTTGAGCAGTTCTTC
.	TRBV10-2	TRBD2	TRBJ2-1	CASRGGTSGVYNEQFF	TGCGCCAGCAGGGGCGGGACTAGCGGGGTTTACAATGAGCAGTTCTTC
.	TRBV28	TRBD1	TRBJ1-1	CASSSTGNEAFF	TGTGCCAGCAGTTCGACAGGGAACGAAGCTTTCTTT
.	TRBV21-1	.	TRBJ2-1	CASTTSFGGGINEQFF	.
.	TRBV5-4	.	TRBJ2-1	CASSPSPGDYNEQFF	TGTGCCAGCAGCCCATCCCCAGGTGATTACAATGAGCAGTTCTTC
.	TRBV11-1	.	TRBJ2-5	CASSPGQSRETQYF	TGTGCCAGCAGCCCCGGACAGTCCCGGGAGACCCAGTACTTC
.	TRBV28	TRBD1	TRBJ2-7	CASSRTGIYEQYF	TGTGCCAGCAGTAGGACAGGGATCTACGAGCAGTACTTC
.	TRBV5-5	TRBD2	TRBJ2-3	CASSLPGLAGTDTQYF	TGTGCCAGCAGCTTGCCCGGACTAGCGGGAACAGATACGCAGTATTTT